This T cell receptor (beta chain) was captured by sequencing in a study of blood T cell repertoires in COVID-19. Study details: Samples representing acute and convalescent COVID-19 were sourced from the United States, Italy and Spain. PBMCs, B-cell-depleted T cells, or T cells provided the cDNA or gDNA that made up the material.

Unmatched junction bases numbered 6, after V lost 5 bases and J lost 0 bases. Germline loops: CDR1 SGHAT, CDR2 FQDESV (reference sequence). This CDR3 is 15 amino acids long. Source study methods: Quantification of nucleated cells was approximated via reference gene primer amplification. Libraries were prepared by immunoSEQ multiplex PCR; TCRdb keeps only in-frame clonotypes and omits some of them. V and J calls and clone size are as listed in that table; D and trimming were resolved from the DNA. The sample lists over 40,000 clones, approximately 86% seen once, with over 2.5% in the top ten. This TCR came from a woman of 80 years or more with acute or convalescent COVID-19. Sequenced sample: peripheral blood. This chain joins TRBV11-1 and TRBJ2-5; 7 nucleotides match TRBD2. The CDR3 region has the DNA TGTGCCAGCAGCATCAGCGGGATATACCAAGAGACCCAGTACTTC. Amino acids: CASSISGIYQETQYF.